This passage covers 12 T cell receptor beta chains from one sample sequenced in a study of blood T cell repertoires in COVID-19. TCRdb keeps only in-frame clones here, not all; method: immunoSEQ multiplex PCR. The sample shows under 100,000 clones, around four fifths of them seen only once. Material for sequencing was peripheral blood. These receptors were taken from a man older than 75 with active or convalescent COVID-19.

J is TRBJ1-2 and V is TRBV24-1, with a tentative D call TRBD1 (5 bases). V lost 5 bases and J lost 4, with 7 bases in between. Per the germline V gene, CDR1 is KGHDR and CDR2 is SFDVKD. There are 12 residues in the CDR3. CDR3 sequence: CATSGGGYGYTF. Here the CDR3 DNA reads TGTGCCACCAGTGGCGGGGGCTATGGCTACACCTTC.

This clone was observed a few times. The gene calls are TRBV7-6 and TRBJ1-5; D uncertain. Germline V gene sequence: CDR1 SGHVS, CDR2 FNYEAQ. V lost 5 bases and J lost 1, with 9 bases in between. The CDR3 has 14 amino acids. CDR3 sequence: CASSAGSSNQPQHF. The CDR3 region has the DNA TGTGCCAGCAGCGCGGGATCGAGCAATCAGCCCCAGCATTTT.

V is TRBV18 and J is TRBJ2-2; D may be TRBD1 (6 bases). Germline V gene lookup returns CDR1 KGHSH and CDR2 LQKENI. The CDR3 sequence is 14 residues long. V shed 6 bases and J shed 1 base, with 9 bases lying between them. CDR3 sequence: CASSLGQNTGELFF. CDR3 DNA: TGTGCCAGCTCCCTGGGACAGAACACCGGGGAGCTGTTTTTT.

This chain links TRBV6-4 with TRBJ2-3, with a possible D match to TRBD2 (6 bases). The CDR3 loop spans 16 amino acids. Germline loops: CDR1 MRHNA, CDR2 SNTAGT. Trimming stripped 4 bases from V and 0 bases from J, with 14 bases between. The CDR3 loop reads CASSAGRGVSTDTQYF. DNA for the CDR3: TGTGCCAGCAGTGCGGGTCGCGGGGTGAGCACAGATACGCAGTATTTT.

This chain joins TRBV27 and TRBJ2-1, with TRBD2 matching 9 bases. This CDR3 has 15 amino acids. Trimming at V came to 4 bases and at J to 7 bases, leaving 8 bases not matched to a gene. Germline lookup yields CDR1 MNHEY and CDR2 SMNVEV (reference sequence). CDR3 nucleotides: TGTGCCAGCAGTTCTAGCGGGGTGTACGGAAATGAGCAGTTCTTC. Translation: CASSSSGVYGNEQFF.

This chain links TRBV19 with TRBJ1-6; the match to TRBD1 covers 7 bases. The V gene's germline CDR1 is LNHDA and CDR2 SQIVND (reference sequence). This CDR3 region has 14 residues. V shed 5 bases and J 7 bases; nucleotides not matched to a gene: 5. DNA of the CDR3: TGTGCCAGTAGTTTGCTACAGGGGAATTCACCCCTCCACTTT. This sequence encodes CASSLLQGNSPLHF.

This chain connects TRBV6-5 to TRBJ2-1; 8 bases align to TRBD1. Germline V CDR1 and CDR2: MNHEY, SVGAGI. CDR3 length equals 11 residues. V was pared by 5 bases and J by 16 bases, with 7 bases of the junction left unmatched. CDR3 residues: CASSTWDRFFF. DNA for the CDR3: TGTGCCAGCAGTACCTGGGACAGGTTCTTCTTC.

The V gene is TRBV19, the J gene TRBJ1-5; D is perhaps TRBD1 (5 bases). This CDR3 spans 15 amino acids. In germline, CDR1 is LNHDA, CDR2 SQIVND (reference sequence). Trimming pared 5 bases from V and 5 bases from J, leaving 16 bases between. Written as DNA, the CDR3 is TGTGCCAGTAGTCGGGGGGGAACAGGATATCAGCCCCAGCATTTT. This encodes CASSRGGTGYQPQHF.

Concerning this clone: Other DNA sequences from this sample encode an identical CDR3 as well. V usage is TRBV7-9 and J usage is TRBJ2-3; 14 bases align to TRBD2. V trimming: 5 bases; J trimming: 0 bases; junction bases outside the gene matches: 7. The CDR3 consists of 18 residues. CDR1 is SEHNR, CDR2 FQNEAQ, per germline (reference sequence). For the CDR3, the DNA is TGTGCCAGCAGCACTCCGGGACTAGCGGGGGCTAGCACAGATACGCAGTATTTT. Translated: CASSTPGLAGASTDTQYF. Full variable domain (rest looked up from reference TRBV7-9 and TRBJ2-3): DTGVSQNPRHKITKRGQNVTFRCDPISEHNRLYWYRQTLGQGPEFLTYFQNEAQLEKSRLLSDRFSAERPKGSFSTLEIQRTEQGDSAMYLCASSTPGLAGASTDTQYFGPGTRLTVL.

The rearrangement links TRBV9 to TRBJ2-3; unclear D gene. The CDR3 consists of 14 residues. V shed 4 bases and J shed 5 bases, with 14 bases lying between them. Germline V gene data show CDR1 as SGDLS and CDR2 as YYNGEE. In DNA, the CDR3 is TGTGCCAGCAGCCCAACCACCACGGGAGATACGCAGTATTTT. It encodes CASSPTTTGDTQYF.

In this sample, this clone turned up a few times. The chain couples TRBV28 to TRBJ1-1, with 8 bases matching TRBD1. This CDR3 is 17 amino acids long. Germline lookup yields CDR1 MDHEN and CDR2 SYDVKM. Trimming took 4 bases from V and 3 from J; bases not matched to a gene: 13. The CDR3 spells CASSSEPGGKAYTEAFF. The DNA for the CDR3 is TGTGCCAGCAGTTCCGAACCAGGGGGCAAGGCTTACACTGAAGCTTTCTTT.

Only one count was recorded for this clone. The chain uses TRBV21-1 and TRBJ1-1. TRBV21-1 is an annotated pseudogene. The CDR3 covers 13 residues. The CDR3 is CASPLGGSGEAFF. In nucleotides, the CDR3 is TGTGCCAGCCCCTTGGGAGGGTCGGGTGAAGCTTTCTTT.